The clone carrying this T cell receptor beta chain was observed many times. Antigen unknown. Sequencing involved patients with CD8+CD57+ cell expansion previously shown by flow cytometry. Patients, without exception, had severe acquired aplastic anemia. These data originate in a study of CD8+CD57+ T cells in acquired aplastic anemia. Study-wide context: Across the sorted CD4+ and CD8+ cells, DNA amounts averaged roughly 3 ug. General study points: A set of approximately 29 CD8+ CDR3 sequences was shared between patients and controls, and these sequences appeared highly expressed in patients.

Both TCR beta VDJ combination and CDR3 sequence profiling were carried out. Genomic DNA was the template for this profiling. TCRdb fed the reads into MiXCR, producing one record per CDR3 protein. In the table there are roughly 160,000 distinct CDR3 sequences, roughly 48% of which are singletons. CDR1 is ENHRY, CDR2 SYGVKD, per germline. This CDR3 spans 14 amino acids. J lost 7 bases, V lost 8 bases, and 10 bases had no gene match. The source of this sequence is a human donor with aplastic anemia. The sample comprised sorted CD4+, CD8+, or CD8+CD57+ T cells (not recorded which) from PBMCs. The chain couples TRBV10-3 to TRBJ2-5; TRBD1 agrees at 10 bases. The CDR3 loop is CAIGGTGADGTQYF. The CDR3 DNA follows: TGTGCCATCGGGGGGACAGGGGCAGACGGGACCCAGTACTTC.